This T cell receptor beta chain stems from a study of control samples from healthy donors and cancer patients. The assay was immunoSEQ multiplex PCR, and TCRdb's table has in-frame clones only and misses some. The repertoire holds a few hundred thousand clones, approximately 92% seen once, with more than 6% in the top ten. CDR3 length equals 16 residues. With 11 bases removed from V and 0 bases from J, the gap between germline ends came to 23 bases. Germline CDR1 MNHEY, CDR2 SMNVEV (reference sequence). V usage is TRBV27 and J usage is TRBJ2-7, with a possible D match to TRBD2 (5 bases). Input material: PBMCs. This clonotype was obtained from a man aged 35-49 years with head and neck cancer. The CDR3 protein is CALQYGSSLSSYEQYF. The CDR3, as DNA: TGTGCCCTTCAGTATGGGAGCAGTCTCTCCTCCTACGAGCAGTACTTC.